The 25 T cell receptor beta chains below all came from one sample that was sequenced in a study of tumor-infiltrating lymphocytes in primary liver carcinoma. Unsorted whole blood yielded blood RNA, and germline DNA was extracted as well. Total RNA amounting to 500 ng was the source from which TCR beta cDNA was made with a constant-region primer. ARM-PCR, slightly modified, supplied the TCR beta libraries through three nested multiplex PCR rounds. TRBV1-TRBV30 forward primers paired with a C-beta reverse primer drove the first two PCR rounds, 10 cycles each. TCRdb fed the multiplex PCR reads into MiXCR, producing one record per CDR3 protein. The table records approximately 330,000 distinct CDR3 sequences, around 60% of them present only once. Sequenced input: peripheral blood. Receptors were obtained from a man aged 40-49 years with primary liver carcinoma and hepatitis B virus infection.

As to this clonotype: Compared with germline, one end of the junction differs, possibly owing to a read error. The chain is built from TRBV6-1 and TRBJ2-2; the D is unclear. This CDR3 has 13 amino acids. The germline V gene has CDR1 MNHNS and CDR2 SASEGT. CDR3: CVSRAMNTGELFF. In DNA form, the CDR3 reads TGTGTCAGCAGAGCGATGAACACCGGGGAGCTGTTTTTT.

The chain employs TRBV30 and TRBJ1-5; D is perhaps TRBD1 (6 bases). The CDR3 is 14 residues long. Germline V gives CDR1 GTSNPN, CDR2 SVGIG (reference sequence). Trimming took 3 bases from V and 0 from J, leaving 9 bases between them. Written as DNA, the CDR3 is TGTGCCTGGAGGGAACAGGGTAGCAATCAGCCCCAGCATTTT. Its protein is CAWREQGSNQPQHF.

CDR3: CASSSPTGSVYGYTF. In DNA form, the CDR3 reads TGTGCCAGCAGTTCCCCTACCGGCAGCGTCTATGGCTACACCTTC. This chain connects TRBV6-5 to TRBJ1-2; unclear D gene. The CDR3 extends over 15 amino acids. The V gene's germline CDR1 is MNHEY and CDR2 SVGAGI. Trimming shortened V by 4 bases and J by 4 bases, and 16 bases separated the two germline ends.

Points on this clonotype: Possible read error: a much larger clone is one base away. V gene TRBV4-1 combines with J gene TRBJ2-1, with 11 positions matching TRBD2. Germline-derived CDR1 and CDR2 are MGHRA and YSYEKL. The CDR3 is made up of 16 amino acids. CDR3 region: CASNQASSGRYNEQFF. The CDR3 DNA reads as TGCGCCAGCAACCAAGCTTCTAGCGGGAGGTACAATGAGCAGTTCTTC.

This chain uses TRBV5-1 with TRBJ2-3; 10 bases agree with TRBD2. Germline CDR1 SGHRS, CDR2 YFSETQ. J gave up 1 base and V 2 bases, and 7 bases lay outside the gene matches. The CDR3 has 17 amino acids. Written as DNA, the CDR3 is TGCGCCAGCAGCTTACTAGCGGGAAGGGCGGGCACAGATACGCAGTATTTT. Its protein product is CASSLLAGRAGTDTQYF.

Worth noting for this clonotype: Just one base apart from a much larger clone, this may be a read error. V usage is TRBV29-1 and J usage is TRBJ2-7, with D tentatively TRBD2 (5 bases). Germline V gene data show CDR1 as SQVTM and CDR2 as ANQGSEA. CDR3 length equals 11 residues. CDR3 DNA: TGCAGCCTTGACGAGGGCTACGAGCAGTACTTC. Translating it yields CSLDEGYEQYF.

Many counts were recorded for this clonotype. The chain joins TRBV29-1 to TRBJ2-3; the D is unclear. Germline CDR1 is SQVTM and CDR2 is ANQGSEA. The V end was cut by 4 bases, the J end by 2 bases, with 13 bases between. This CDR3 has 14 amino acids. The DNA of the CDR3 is TGCAGCGTTGCTGGACGGCAGATCACAGATACGCAGTATTTT. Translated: CSVAGRQITDTQYF.

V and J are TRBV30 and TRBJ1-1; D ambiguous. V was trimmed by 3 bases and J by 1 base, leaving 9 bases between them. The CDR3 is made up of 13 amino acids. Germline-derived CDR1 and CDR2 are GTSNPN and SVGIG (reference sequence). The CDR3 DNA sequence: TGTGCCTGGAGCCAAACGGGGAACACTGAAGCTTTCTTT. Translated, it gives CAWSQTGNTEAFF.

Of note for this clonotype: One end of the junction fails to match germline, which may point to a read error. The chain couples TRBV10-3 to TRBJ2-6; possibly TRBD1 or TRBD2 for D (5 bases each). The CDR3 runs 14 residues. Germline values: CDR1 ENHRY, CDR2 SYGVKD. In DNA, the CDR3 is TGTGCCACGGCCGGGGCTTCTGGGGCCAACATCCTGAGTTTC. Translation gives CATAGASGANILSF.

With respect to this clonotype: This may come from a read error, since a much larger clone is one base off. The CDR3 DNA is TGTGCCAGCGAGGGGAGCGGGAGCGCAGATACGCAGTATTTT. Protein: CASEGSGSADTQYF. V and J are TRBV5-5 and TRBJ2-3; 8 bases are shared with TRBD2. Germline CDR1 reads SGHKS; CDR2 reads YYEKEE (reference sequence). The CDR3 contains 14 residues. The J segment lost 4 bases and the V segment lost 7 bases, leaving 8 bases of the junction unmatched.

The CDR3 sequence: CASRPSVKMTQHF. CDR3 in DNA: TGTGCCAGCAGGCCCTCCGTAAAAATGACCCAGCATTTT. The chain employs TRBV12-3 or TRBV12-4 and TRBJ1-5, with unresolved D. Trimming removed 6 bases at V and 11 bases at J, with 17 bases between. This CDR3 region has 13 residues.

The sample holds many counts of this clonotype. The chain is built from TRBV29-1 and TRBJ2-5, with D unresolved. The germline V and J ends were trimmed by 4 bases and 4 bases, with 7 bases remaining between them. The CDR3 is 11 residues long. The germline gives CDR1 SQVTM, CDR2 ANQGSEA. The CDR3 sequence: CSVGSGETQYF. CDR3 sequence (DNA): TGCAGCGTTGGTTCGGGAGAGACCCAGTACTTC.

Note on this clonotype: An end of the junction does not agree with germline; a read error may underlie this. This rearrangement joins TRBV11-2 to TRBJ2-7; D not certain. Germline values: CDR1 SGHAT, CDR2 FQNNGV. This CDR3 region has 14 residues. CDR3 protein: CASSPKAYSYEQHF. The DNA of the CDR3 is TGTGCCAGCAGCCCAAAGGCTTACTCCTACGAGCAGCACTTC.

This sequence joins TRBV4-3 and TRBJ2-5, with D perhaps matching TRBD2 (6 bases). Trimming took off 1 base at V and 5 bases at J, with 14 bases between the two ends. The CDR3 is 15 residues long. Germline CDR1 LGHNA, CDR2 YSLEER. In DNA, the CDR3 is TGCGCCAGCAGCCAAGGGGCCCGGGCGGGGGAGACCCAGTACTTC. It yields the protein CASSQGARAGETQYF.

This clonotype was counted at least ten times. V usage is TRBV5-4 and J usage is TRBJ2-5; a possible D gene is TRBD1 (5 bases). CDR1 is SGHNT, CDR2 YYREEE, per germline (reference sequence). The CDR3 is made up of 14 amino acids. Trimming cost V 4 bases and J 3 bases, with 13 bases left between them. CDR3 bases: TGTGCCAGCAGCCCCAAAGGGGTGGAAGAGACCCAGTACTTC. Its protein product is CASSPKGVEETQYF.

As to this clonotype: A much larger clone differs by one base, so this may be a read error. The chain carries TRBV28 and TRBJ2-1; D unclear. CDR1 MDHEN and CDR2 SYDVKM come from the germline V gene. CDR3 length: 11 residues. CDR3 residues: CASSLVNERFF. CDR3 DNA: TGTGCCAGCAGTTTAGTCAATGAGCGGTTCTTC.

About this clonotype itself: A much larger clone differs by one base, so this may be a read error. The CDR3 nucleotides are TGTGCCAGCAGGCCCGGGACAGCAAAATATGGCTACACCTTC. Translation: CASRPGTAKYGYTF. V usage is TRBV6-5 and J usage is TRBJ1-2, with 7 bases lining up with TRBD1. Per germline, CDR1 MNHEY and CDR2 SVGAGI. The CDR3 consists of 14 residues. The ends lost 6 bases at V and 5 bases at J; junction bases unmatched: 9.

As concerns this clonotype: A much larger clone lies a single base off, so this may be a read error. CDR3 protein: CANRSGRDPSYEQYF. In DNA form, the CDR3 reads TGTGCCAACAGAAGCGGGAGGGATCCCTCCTACGAGCAGTACTTC. The chain joins TRBV6-5 to TRBJ2-7; TRBD2 matches at 10 bases. Germline V gene sequence: CDR1 MNHEY, CDR2 SVGAGI. Trimming cost V 10 bases and J 0 bases; bases outside gene matches: 9. This CDR3 is 15 amino acids long.

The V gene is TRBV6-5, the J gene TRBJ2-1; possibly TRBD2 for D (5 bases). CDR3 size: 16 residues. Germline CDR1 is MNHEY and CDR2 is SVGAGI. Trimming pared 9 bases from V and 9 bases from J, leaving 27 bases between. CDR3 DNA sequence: TGTGCCAGTAGTGCGCGCCGGGCCAATACGGGGAGTGAGCAGTTCTTC. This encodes CASSARRANTGSEQFF.

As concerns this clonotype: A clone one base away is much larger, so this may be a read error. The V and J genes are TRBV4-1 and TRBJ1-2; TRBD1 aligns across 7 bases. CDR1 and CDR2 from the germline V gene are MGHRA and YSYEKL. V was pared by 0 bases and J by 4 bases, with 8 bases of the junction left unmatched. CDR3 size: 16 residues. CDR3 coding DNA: TGCGCCAGCAGCCAAGAAGTGGGACAGAGATTCTATGGCTACACCTTC. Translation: CASSQEVGQRFYGYTF.

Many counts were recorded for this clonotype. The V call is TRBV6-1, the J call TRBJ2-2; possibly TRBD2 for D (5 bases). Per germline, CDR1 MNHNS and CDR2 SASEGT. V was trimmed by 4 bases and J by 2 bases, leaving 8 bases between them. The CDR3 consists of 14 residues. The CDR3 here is CASSVGGNTGELFF. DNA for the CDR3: TGTGCCAGCAGTGTAGGAGGAAACACCGGGGAGCTGTTTTTT.

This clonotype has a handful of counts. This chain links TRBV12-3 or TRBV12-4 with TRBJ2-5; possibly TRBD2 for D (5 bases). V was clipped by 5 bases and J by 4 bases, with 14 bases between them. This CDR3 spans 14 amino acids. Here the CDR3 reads CASSPWSGRETQYF. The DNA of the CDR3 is TGTGCCAGCAGTCCCTGGAGCGGACGAGAGACCCAGTACTTC.

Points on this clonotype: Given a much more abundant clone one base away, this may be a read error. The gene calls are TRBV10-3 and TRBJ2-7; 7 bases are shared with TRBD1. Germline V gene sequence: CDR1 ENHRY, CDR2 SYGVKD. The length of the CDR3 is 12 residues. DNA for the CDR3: TGTGCCATCACTGAGTTCGGTCAGGGGGAGTACTTC. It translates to CAITEFGQGEYF.

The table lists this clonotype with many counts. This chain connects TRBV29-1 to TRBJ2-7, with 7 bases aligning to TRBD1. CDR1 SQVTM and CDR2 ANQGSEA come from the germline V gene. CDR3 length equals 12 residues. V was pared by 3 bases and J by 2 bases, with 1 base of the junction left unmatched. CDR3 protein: CSVEGQTYEQYF. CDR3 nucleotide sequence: TGCAGCGTTGAGGGACAGACCTACGAGCAGTACTTC.

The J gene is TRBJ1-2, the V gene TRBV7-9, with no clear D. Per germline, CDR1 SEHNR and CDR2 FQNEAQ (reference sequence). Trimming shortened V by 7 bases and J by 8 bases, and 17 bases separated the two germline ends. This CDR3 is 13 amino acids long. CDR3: CASISPDSRGYTF. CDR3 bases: TGTGCCAGCATCTCCCCGGACTCGCGAGGCTACACCTTC.